These T cell receptor beta chains were read from a single sample in a study of identifying expanded T cells in peripheral blood. The assay was immunoSEQ multiplex PCR, and TCRdb's table has in-frame clones only and misses some. The sample holds about 110,000 clones, 88% seen once. Input material: blood. These receptors all come from a person between 18 and 75 years old in good health. Each CDR3 is given with its conserved first and last residue. The D gene is left open where the match is weak. For some rows the clone size is stated as once, few or many, or as a class when expanded; others skip it.

V gene	J gene	clone size	D gene	CDR3 protein	CDR3 DNA
TRBV2	TRBJ1-4	.	.	CASSVVDEKLFF	TGTGCCAGCAGTGTGGTTGATGAAAAACTGTTTTTT
TRBV6-5	TRBJ2-7	.	.	CASSPLPVGSYEQYF	TGTGCCAGCAGCCCCCTGCCGGTGGGGTCCTACGAGCAGTACTTC
TRBV6-1	TRBJ2-7	.	TRBD1	CASRGGTGTYEQYF	TGTGCCAGCAGGGGAGGGACAGGGACCTACGAGCAGTACTTC
TRBV7-8	TRBJ1-2	.	.	CASSYEDRVYGYTF	TGTGCCAGCAGCTACGAGGACAGAGTCTATGGCTACACCTTC
TRBV20-1	TRBJ2-7	once	.	CSAATDYEQYF	TGCAGTGCGGCGACAGATTACGAGCAGTACTTC
TRBV18	TRBJ2-7	.	TRBD2	CASSPGGLAGGYEQYF	TGTGCCAGCTCACCAGGGGGACTAGCGGGGGGTTACGAGCAGTACTTC
TRBV29-1	TRBJ1-1	.	.	CSVEDTRNTEAFF	TGCAGCGTTGAAGATACGAGGAACACTGAAGCTTTCTTT
TRBV19	TRBJ1-6	.	TRBD1	CASRLAGTGNSPLHF	TGTGCCAGTAGGCTGGCCGGGACAGGGAATTCACCCCTCCACTTT
TRBV7-6	TRBJ2-1	.	.	CASSSSRGEQFF	TGTGCCAGCAGCTCCTCTCGGGGTGAGCAGTTCTTC
TRBV11-3	TRBJ1-1	.	TRBD1	CASSPGTGIVTEAFF	TGTGCCAGCAGCCCGGGGACAGGGATCGTCACTGAAGCTTTCTTT
TRBV10-1	TRBJ2-1	.	.	CASSDSLRISYNEQFF	TGCGCCAGCAGTGACTCGTTGCGGATTTCCTACAATGAGCAGTTCTTC
TRBV6-1	TRBJ2-7	.	TRBD1	CASSEAGQDALGQYF	TGTGCCAGCAGTGAAGCCGGACAGGACGCTTTGGGGCAGTACTTC
TRBV29-1	TRBJ1-1	.	.	CSVVVPRTPTEAFF	TGCAGCGTTGTAGTCCCACGGACTCCCACTGAAGCTTTCTTT
TRBV9	TRBJ2-3	.	TRBD2	CASSVAVSGGATDTQYF	TGTGCCAGCAGCGTAGCGGTTAGCGGGGGGGCTACAGATACGCAGTATTTT
TRBV9	TRBJ1-4	.	.	CASSVMAGSGEKLFF	TGTGCCAGCAGCGTAATGGCAGGGTCAGGAGAAAAACTGTTTTTT
TRBV16	TRBJ1-5	.	.	CASSQHKGNQPQHF	TGTGCCAGCAGCCAACACAAAGGGAATCAGCCCCAGCATTTT
TRBV5-1	TRBJ2-1	.	TRBD1	CASSLYDRDANEQFF	TGCGCCAGCAGCTTGTACGACAGGGACGCAAATGAGCAGTTCTTC
TRBV18	TRBJ2-3	.	.	CASSLDSRDTTSTDTQYF	TGTGCCAGCTCGCTCGACTCCCGGGACACTACTAGCACAGATACGCAGTATTTT
TRBV27	TRBJ1-5	.	.	CASSFVGFQPQHF	TGTGCCAGCAGTTTTGTTGGGTTTCAGCCCCAGCATTTT
TRBV28	TRBJ1-5	few	TRBD1	CASSPTGGGQPQHF	TGTGCCAGCAGTCCTACAGGGGGGGGTCAGCCCCAGCATTTT
TRBV9	TRBJ1-1	.	TRBD1	CASSRQGNTEAFF	TGTGCCAGCAGTCGACAGGGGAACACTGAAGCTTTCTTT
TRBV4-2	TRBJ2-2	.	TRBD2	CASSPPPTSGARGTGELFF	TGTGCCAGCAGCCCTCCACCGACTAGCGGGGCACGAGGTACCGGGGAGCTGTTTTTT
TRBV6-6	TRBJ2-3	.	.	CASSYSTSGVDTQYF	TGTGCCAGCAGTTACTCGACCTCGGGGGTAGATACGCAGTATTTT
TRBV5-6	TRBJ2-1	.	.	CASSLLTGGRADEQFF	TGTGCCAGCAGCTTGTTAACCGGGGGAAGAGCCGATGAGCAGTTCTTC
TRBV28	TRBJ2-7	.	TRBD2	CASMGRELYEQYF	TGTGCCAGCATGGGGAGGGAGTTGTACGAGCAGTACTTC
TRBV4-1	TRBJ2-7	.	.	CASSQVVGNSYEQYF	TGCGCCAGCAGCCAAGTAGTTGGCAACTCCTACGAGCAGTACTTC
TRBV7-2	TRBJ2-3	.	.	CASSFSTPPDTQYF	TGTGCCAGCAGCTTTAGTACCCCTCCGGATACGCAGTATTTT
TRBV4-1	TRBJ2-1	few	.	CASSQGASSSSYNEQFF	TGCGCCAGCAGCCAAGGAGCTAGCTCCAGCTCCTACAATGAGCAGTTCTTC
TRBV28	TRBJ2-7	once	TRBD2	CASHSSGSTAWYEQYF	TGTGCCAGCCACTCTAGCGGGAGTACGGCGTGGTACGAGCAGTACTTC
TRBV29-1	TRBJ1-3	.	.	CSVAYGSGNTIYF	TGCAGCGTTGCGTACGGCTCTGGAAACACCATATATTTT
TRBV4-2	TRBJ1-5	.	.	CASSQEAGFNQPQHF	TGTGCCAGCAGCCAAGAGGCAGGATTCAATCAGCCCCAGCATTTT
TRBV15	TRBJ2-2	.	.	CATSRGSSGNTGELFF	TGTGCCACCAGCAGAGGTAGTAGCGGGAACACCGGGGAGCTGTTTTTT
TRBV5-4	TRBJ2-3	.	.	CASSLRGTDTQYF	TGTGCCAGCAGCTTGAGAGGCACAGATACGCAGTATTTT
TRBV12-5	TRBJ1-2	.	.	CARSSGEKGNWGYTF	TGTGCTAGATCCTCAGGGGAGAAGGGTAACTGGGGCTACACCTTC
TRBV5-6	TRBJ1-2	.	.	CASSPAGTAYGYTF	TGTGCCAGCAGCCCCGCCGGGACGGCCTATGGCTACACCTTC
TRBV19	TRBJ2-7	few	.	CASSLPGEWHGQYF	TGTGCCAGTAGCCTCCCGGGAGAATGGCACGGGCAGTACTTC
TRBV6-5	TRBJ2-7	.	TRBD1	CASSPGTGINEQYF	TGTGCCAGCAGTCCCGGGACAGGGATAAACGAGCAGTACTTC
TRBV5-1	TRBJ2-1	.	TRBD2	CASSFLAGGPNEQFF	TGCGCCAGCAGCTTCCTAGCGGGAGGCCCTAATGAGCAGTTCTTC
TRBV27	TRBJ2-7	.	.	CASSKDAYEQYF	TGTGCCAGCAGCAAGGATGCCTACGAGCAGTACTTC
TRBV5-1	TRBJ2-7	.	TRBD1	CASSQGDRTYEQYF	TGCGCCAGCAGCCAAGGGGACAGAACCTACGAGCAGTACTTC
TRBV5-1	TRBJ2-2	.	.	CASSRGRKTGELFF	TGCGCCAGCAGCCGAGGGCGAAAGACCGGGGAGCTGTTTTTT
TRBV6-6	TRBJ1-6	.	.	CASSRQSSYNSPLHF	TGTGCCAGCAGTCGACAGAGCTCCTATAATTCACCCCTCCACTTT
TRBV10-3	TRBJ1-1	.	.	CAISEEVNTEAFF	TGTGCCATCAGTGAAGAGGTGAACACTGAAGCTTTCTTT
TRBV30	TRBJ2-5	.	.	CAWSLRASGRETQYF	TGTGCCTGGAGTCTTCGGGCCTCAGGGAGGGAGACCCAGTACTTC
TRBV5-1	TRBJ2-5	.	.	CASFRGRETQYF	TGCGCCAGCTTCAGGGGTAGAGAGACCCAGTACTTC
TRBV5-1	TRBJ2-3	.	.	CASSLVAGTTADTQYF	TGCGCCAGCAGCTTGGTGGCAGGGACGACTGCAGATACGCAGTATTTT
TRBV19	TRBJ1-3	.	.	CASSQDSGLVAGNTIYF	TGTGCCAGTAGCCAAGACTCAGGGCTTGTGGCTGGAAACACCATATATTTT
TRBV2	TRBJ1-5	.	.	CASSPQPHRDQPQHF	TGTGCCAGCAGTCCCCAGCCTCACAGGGATCAGCCCCAGCATTTT
TRBV7-9	TRBJ2-5	once	.	CASSFNAGQETQYF	TGTGCCAGCAGCTTTAACGCGGGTCAAGAGACCCAGTACTTC
TRBV7-8	TRBJ2-1	.	TRBD2	CASSTSTSGNYNEQFF	TGTGCCAGCAGCACGTCGACTAGCGGGAATTACAATGAGCAGTTCTTC
TRBV2	TRBJ2-7	.	TRBD2	CASSGEGIGEQYF	TGTGCCAGCAGTGGGGAGGGGATAGGCGAGCAGTACTTC
TRBV19	TRBJ2-7	.	.	CASSAHSSTYEQYF	TGTGCCAGTAGTGCGCACAGCAGCACCTACGAGCAGTACTTC
TRBV19	TRBJ1-5	.	.	CASTPGGSGHNQPQHF	TGTGCCAGTACCCCCGGAGGTTCGGGCCACAATCAGCCCCAGCATTTT
TRBV7-9	TRBJ1-1	few	.	CASSFGRVNTEAFF	TGTGCCAGCAGCTTTGGGAGGGTGAACACTGAAGCTTTCTTT
TRBV9	TRBJ2-1	.	.	CASSLGTPAYNEQFF	TGTGCCAGCAGCCTCGGGACTCCTGCCTACAATGAGCAGTTCTTC